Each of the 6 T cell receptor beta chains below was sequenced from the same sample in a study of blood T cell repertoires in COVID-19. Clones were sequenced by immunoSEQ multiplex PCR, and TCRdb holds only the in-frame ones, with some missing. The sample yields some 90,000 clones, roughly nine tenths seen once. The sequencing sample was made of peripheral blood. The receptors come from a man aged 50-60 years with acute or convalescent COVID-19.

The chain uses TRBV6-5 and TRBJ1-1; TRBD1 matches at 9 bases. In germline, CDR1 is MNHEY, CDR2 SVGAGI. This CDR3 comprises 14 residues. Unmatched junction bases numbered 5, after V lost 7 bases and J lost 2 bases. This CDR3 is CASTEGQGNTEAFF. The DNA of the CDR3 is TGTGCCAGCACCGAGGGACAGGGTAACACTGAAGCTTTCTTT.

The CDR3 nucleotides are TGTGCCAGCAGCCCCATCGGGATTAACACCGGGGAGCTGTTTTTT. This gives the protein CASSPIGINTGELFF. This rearrangement joins TRBV6-5 to TRBJ2-2; possibly TRBD2 for D (5 bases). CDR1 MNHEY and CDR2 SVGAGI come from the germline V gene. CDR3 length equals 15 residues. Trimming took off 6 bases at V and 2 bases at J, with 13 bases between the two ends.

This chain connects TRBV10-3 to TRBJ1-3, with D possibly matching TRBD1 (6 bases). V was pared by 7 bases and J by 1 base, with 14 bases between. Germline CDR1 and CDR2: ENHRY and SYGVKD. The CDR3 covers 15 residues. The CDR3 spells CAITPGDLSGNTIYF. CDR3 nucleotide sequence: TGTGCCATCACACCAGGGGATTTGTCTGGAAACACCATATATTTT.

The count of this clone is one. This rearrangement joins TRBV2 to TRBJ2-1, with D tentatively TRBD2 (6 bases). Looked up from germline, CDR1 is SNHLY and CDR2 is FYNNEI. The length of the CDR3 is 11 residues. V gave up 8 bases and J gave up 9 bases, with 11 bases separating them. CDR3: CASRYGGEQFF. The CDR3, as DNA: TGTGCCAGCCGTTACGGGGGTGAGCAGTTCTTC.

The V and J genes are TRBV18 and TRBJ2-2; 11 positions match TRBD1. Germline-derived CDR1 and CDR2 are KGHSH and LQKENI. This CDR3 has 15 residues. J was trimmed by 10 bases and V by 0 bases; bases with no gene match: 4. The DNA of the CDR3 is TGTGCCAGCTCACCACCGGGACAGGGGGTAGTGGAGCTGTTTTTT. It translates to CASSPPGQGVVELFF.

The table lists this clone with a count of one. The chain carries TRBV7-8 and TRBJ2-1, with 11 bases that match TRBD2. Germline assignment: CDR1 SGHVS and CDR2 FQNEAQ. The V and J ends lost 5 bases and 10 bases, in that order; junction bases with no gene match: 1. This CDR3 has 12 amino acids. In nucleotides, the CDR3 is TGTGCCAGCAGCCGGACTAGCGGGGAGCAGTTCTTC. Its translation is CASSRTSGEQFF.